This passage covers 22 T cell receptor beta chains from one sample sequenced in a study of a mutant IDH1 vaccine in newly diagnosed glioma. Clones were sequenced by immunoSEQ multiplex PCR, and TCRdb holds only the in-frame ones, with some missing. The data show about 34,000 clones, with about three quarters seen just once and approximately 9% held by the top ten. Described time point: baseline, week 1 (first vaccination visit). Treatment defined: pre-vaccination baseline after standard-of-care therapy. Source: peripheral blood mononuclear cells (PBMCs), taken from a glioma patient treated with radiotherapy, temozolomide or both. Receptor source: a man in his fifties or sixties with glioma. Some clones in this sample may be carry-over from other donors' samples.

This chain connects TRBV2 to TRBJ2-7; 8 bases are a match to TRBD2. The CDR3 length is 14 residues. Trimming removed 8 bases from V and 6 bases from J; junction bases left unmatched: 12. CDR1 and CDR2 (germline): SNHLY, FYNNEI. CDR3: CASQSGGLGVEQYF. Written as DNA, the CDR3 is TGTGCCAGCCAAAGCGGGGGCCTAGGGGTCGAGCAGTACTTC. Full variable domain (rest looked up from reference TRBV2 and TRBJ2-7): EPEVTQTPSHQVTQMGQEVILRCVPISNHLYFYWYRQILGQKVEFLVSFYNNEISEKSEIFDDQFSVERPDGSNFTLKIRSTKLEDSAMYFCASQSGGLGVEQYFGPGTRLTVT.

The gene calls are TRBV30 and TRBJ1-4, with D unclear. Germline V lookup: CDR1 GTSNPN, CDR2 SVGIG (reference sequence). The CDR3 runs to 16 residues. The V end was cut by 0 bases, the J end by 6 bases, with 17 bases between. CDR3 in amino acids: CAWSVRSGYWDEKLFF. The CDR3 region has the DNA TGTGCCTGGAGTGTACGTAGCGGCTACTGGGATGAAAAACTGTTTTTT. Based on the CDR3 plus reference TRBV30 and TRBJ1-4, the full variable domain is SQTIHQWPATLVQPVGSPLSLECTVEGTSNPNLYWYRQAAGRGLQLLFYSVGIGQISSEVPQNLSASRPQDRQFILSSKKLLLSDSGFYLCAWSVRSGYWDEKLFFGSGTQLSVL.

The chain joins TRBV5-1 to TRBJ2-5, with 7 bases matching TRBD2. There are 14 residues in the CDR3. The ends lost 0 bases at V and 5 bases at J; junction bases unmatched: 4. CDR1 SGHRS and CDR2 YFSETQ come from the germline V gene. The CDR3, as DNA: TGCGCCAGCAGCTTGGGGGGGGGTACGGAGACCCAGTACTTC. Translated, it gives CASSLGGGTETQYF.

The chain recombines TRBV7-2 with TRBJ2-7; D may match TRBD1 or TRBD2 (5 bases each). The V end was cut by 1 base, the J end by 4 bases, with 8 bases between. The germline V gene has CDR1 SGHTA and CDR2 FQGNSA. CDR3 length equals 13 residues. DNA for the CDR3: TGTGCCAGCAGCTTAGTTGAGGGGTACGAGCAGTACTTC. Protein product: CASSLVEGYEQYF.

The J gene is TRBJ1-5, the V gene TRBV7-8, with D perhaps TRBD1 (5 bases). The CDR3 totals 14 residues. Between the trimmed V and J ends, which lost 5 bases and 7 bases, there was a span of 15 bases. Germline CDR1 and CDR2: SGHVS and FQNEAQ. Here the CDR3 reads CASSPRGPGQPQHF. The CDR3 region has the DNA TGTGCCAGCAGCCCAAGGGGCCCCGGGCAGCCCCAGCATTTT.

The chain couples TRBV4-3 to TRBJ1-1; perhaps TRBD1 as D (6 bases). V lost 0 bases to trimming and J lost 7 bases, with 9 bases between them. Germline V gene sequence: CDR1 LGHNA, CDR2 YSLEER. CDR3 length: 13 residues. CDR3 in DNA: TGCGCCAGCAGCCAAGAGCGCAGGGGTGAAGCTTTCTTT. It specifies CASSQERRGEAFF.

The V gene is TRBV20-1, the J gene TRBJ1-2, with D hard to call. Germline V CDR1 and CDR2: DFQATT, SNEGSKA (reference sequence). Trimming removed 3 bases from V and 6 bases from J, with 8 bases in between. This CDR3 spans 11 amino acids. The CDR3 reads CSASASDGYTF. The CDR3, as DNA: TGCAGTGCTAGCGCGTCGGATGGCTACACCTTC.

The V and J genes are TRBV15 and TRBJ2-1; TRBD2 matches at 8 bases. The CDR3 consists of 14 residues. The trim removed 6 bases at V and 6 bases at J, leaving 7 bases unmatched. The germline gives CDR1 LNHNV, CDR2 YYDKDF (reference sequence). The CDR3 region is CATSRLAISNEQFF. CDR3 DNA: TGTGCCACCAGTCGACTAGCGATATCCAATGAGCAGTTCTTC.

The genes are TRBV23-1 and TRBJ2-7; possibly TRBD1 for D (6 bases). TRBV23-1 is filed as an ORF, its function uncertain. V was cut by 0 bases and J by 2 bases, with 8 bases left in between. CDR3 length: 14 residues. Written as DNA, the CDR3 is TGCGCCAGCAGTCAATCAGGGGGACCCTACGAGCAGTACTTC. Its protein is CASSQSGGPYEQYF.

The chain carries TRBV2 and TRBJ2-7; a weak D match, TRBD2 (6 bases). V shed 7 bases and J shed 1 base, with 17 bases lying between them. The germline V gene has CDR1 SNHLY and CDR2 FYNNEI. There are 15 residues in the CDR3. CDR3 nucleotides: TGTGCCAGCAAAGCGGGCCCAATATCTTCCTACGAGCAGTACTTC. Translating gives CASKAGPISSYEQYF.

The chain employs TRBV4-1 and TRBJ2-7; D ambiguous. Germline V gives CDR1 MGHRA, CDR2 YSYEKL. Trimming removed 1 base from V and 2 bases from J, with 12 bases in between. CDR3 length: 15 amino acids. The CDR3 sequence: CASSQVLVGPYEQYF. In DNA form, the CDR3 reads TGCGCCAGCAGCCAAGTCCTAGTTGGTCCCTACGAGCAGTACTTC.

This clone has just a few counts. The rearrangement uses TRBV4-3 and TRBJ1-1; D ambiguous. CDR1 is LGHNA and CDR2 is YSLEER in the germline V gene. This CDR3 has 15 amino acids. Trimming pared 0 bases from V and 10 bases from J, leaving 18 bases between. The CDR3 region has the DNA TGCGCCAGCAGCCAAGATTATGTGCGCAGCACGAGAGCTTTCTTT. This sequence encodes CASSQDYVRSTRAFF.

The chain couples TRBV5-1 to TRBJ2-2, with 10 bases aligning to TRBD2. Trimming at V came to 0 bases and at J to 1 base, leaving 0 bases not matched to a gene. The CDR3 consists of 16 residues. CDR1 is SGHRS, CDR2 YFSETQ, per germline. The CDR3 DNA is TGCGCCAGCAGCTTGGGACTAGCGGGGAACACCGGGGAGCTGTTTTTT. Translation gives CASSLGLAGNTGELFF.

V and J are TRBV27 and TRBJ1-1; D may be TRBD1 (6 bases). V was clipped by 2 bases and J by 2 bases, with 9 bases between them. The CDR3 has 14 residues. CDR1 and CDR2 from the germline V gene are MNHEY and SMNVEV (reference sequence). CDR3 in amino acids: CASSLLGANTEAFF. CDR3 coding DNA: TGTGCCAGCAGTTTACTGGGGGCAAACACTGAAGCTTTCTTT.

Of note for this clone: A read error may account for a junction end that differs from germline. The CDR3: CASRRETVNNGYTF. The DNA for the CDR3 is TGCGCCAGCAGGCGGGAGACAGTTAACAATGGCTACACCTTC. This chain uses TRBV5-1 with TRBJ1-2; tentative D call: TRBD1 (5 bases). CDR3 length: 14 residues. Germline-derived CDR1 and CDR2 are SGHRS and YFSETQ.

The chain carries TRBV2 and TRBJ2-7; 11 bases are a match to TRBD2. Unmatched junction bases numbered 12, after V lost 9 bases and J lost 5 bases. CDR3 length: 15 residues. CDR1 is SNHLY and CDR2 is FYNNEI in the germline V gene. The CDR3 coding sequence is TGTGCCAGTTCCCTTATAGCGGGAGGGACCAACGAGCAGTACTTC. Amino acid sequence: CASSLIAGGTNEQYF.

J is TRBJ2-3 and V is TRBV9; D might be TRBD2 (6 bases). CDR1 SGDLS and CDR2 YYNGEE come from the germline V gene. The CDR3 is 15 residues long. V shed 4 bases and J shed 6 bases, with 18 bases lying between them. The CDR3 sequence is CASSPRGTSRDTQYF. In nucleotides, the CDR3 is TGTGCCAGCAGCCCGAGGGGTACTAGCCGGGATACGCAGTATTTT. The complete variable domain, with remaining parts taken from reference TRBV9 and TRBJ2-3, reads DSGVTQTPKHLITATGQRVTLRCSPRSGDLSVYWYQQSLDQGLQFLIQYYNGEERAKGNILERFSAQQFPDLHSELNLSSLELGDSALYFCASSPRGTSRDTQYFGPGTRLTVL.

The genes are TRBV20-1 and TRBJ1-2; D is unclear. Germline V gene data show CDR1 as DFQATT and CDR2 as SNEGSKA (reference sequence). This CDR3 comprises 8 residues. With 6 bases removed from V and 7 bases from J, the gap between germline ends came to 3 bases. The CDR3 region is CSAPGYTF. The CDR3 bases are TGCAGTGCCCCTGGCTACACCTTC.

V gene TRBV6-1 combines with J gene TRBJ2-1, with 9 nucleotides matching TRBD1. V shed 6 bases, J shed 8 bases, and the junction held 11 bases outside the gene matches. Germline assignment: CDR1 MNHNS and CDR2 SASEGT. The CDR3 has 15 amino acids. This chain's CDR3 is CASRTPGQGKHEQFF. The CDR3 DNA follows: TGTGCCAGCAGGACCCCGGGACAGGGTAAGCATGAGCAGTTCTTC.

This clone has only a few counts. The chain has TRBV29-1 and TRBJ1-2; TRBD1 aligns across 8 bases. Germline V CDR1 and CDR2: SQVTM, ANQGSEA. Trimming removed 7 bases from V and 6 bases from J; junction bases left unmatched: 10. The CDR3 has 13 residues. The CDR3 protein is CSGGGGQVDGYTF. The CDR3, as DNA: TGCAGCGGCGGGGGGGGACAGGTGGATGGCTACACCTTC.

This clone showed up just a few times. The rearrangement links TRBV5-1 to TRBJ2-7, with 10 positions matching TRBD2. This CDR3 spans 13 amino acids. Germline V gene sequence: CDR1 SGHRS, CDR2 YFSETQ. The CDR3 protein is CARDPLAGDGQYF. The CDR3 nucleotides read TGCGCTAGGGATCCGCTAGCGGGAGACGGGCAGTACTTC. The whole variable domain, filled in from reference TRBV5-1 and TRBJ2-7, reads KAGVTQTPRYLIKTRGQQVTLSCSPISGHRSVSWYQQTPGQGLQFLFEYFSETQRNKGNFPGRFSGRQFSNSRSEMNVSTLELGDSALYLCARDPLAGDGQYFGPGTRLTVT.

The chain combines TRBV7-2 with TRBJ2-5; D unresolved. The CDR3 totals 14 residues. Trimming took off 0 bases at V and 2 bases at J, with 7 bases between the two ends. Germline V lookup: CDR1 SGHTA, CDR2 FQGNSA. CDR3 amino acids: CASSLALSQETQYF. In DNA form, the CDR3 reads TGTGCCAGCAGCTTAGCGCTCTCACAAGAGACCCAGTACTTC.